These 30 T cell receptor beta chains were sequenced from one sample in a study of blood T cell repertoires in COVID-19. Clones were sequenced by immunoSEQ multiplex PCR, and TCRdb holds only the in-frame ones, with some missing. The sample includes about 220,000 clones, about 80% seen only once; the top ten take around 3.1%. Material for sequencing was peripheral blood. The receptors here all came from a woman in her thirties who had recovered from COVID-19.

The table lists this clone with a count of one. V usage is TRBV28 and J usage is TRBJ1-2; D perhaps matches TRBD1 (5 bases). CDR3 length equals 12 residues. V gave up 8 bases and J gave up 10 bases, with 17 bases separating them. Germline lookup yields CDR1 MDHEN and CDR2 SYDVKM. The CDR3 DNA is TGTGCCAGCCGATGGGAGGGGTCGGTCTACACCTTC. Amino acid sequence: CASRWEGSVYTF.

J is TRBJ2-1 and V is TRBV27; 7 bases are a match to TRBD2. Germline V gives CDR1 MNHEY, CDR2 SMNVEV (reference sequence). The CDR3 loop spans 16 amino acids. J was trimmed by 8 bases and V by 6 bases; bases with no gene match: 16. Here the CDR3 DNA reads TGTGCCAGCAGCATGTGGACTAGTGCCCCACGGTATGAGCAGTTCTTC. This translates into CASSMWTSAPRYEQFF.

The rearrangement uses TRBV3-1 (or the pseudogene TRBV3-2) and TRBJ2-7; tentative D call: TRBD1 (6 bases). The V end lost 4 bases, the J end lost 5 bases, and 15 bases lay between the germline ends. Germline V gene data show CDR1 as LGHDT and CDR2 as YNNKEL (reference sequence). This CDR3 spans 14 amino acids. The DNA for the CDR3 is TGTGCCAGCAGCCTGAACAGGGTGGGGAACGAGCAGTACTTC. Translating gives CASSLNRVGNEQYF.

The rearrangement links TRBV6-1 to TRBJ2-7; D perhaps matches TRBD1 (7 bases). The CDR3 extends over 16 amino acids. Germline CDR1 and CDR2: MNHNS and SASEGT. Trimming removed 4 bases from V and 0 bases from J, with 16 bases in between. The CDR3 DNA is TGTGCCAGCAGTGGAAGGGGGGCAGGGGGCTCCTACGAGCAGTACTTC. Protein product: CASSGRGAGGSYEQYF.

CDR3 amino acids: CASRLATLAGEIEQYF. CDR3 bases: TGTGCAAGTCGCTTAGCGACGCTAGCGGGAGAAATCGAGCAGTACTTC. The chain carries TRBV12-2 and TRBJ2-7; the table gives TRBD2 as D, unverified against the DNA. TRBV12-2 is annotated as a pseudogene. The CDR3 totals 16 residues.

CDR3 loop: CASSPDRSMGEAFF. The CDR3, as DNA: TGTGCCAGCAGTCCCGACAGGAGTATGGGTGAAGCTTTCTTT. The chain carries TRBV6-4 and TRBJ1-1; weak D call: TRBD1 (6 bases). Germline CDR1 and CDR2: MRHNA and SNTAGT. Trimming took off 5 bases at V and 7 bases at J, with 17 bases between the two ends. This CDR3 is built from 14 residues.

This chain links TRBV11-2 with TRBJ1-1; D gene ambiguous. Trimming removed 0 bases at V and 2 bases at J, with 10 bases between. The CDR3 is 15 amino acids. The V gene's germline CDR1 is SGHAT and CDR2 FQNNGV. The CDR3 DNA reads TGTGCCAGCAGCTTAGATTTGCGGGGAAACACTGAAGCTTTCTTT. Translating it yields CASSLDLRGNTEAFF.

CDR3 nucleotide sequence: TGCGCCAGCAGGGTCCCGGGACTAGCGGGAGATACGCAGTATTTT. Its translation: CASRVPGLAGDTQYF. The chain couples TRBV10-2 to TRBJ2-3; TRBD2 aligns across 12 bases. This CDR3 spans 15 amino acids. J lost 5 bases, V lost 6 bases, and 6 bases had no gene match. CDR1 WSHSY and CDR2 SAAADI come from the germline V gene.

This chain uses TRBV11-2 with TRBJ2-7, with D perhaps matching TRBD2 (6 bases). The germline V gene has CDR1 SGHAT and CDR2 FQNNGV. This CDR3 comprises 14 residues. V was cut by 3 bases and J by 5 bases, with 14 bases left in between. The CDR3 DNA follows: TGTGCCAGCAGCTTCTATTTGACTAGTGACGAGCAGTACTTC. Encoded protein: CASSFYLTSDEQYF.

CDR3 region: CASSQSGGTTSGANVLTF. CDR3 coding DNA: TGTGCCAGCAGCCAATCCGGCGGGACGACTTCTGGGGCCAACGTCCTGACTTTC. The rearrangement joins TRBV4-2 to TRBJ2-6; D is possibly TRBD2 (6 bases). Germline-derived CDR1 and CDR2 are LGHNA and YNFKEQ. The V end was cut by 2 bases, the J end by 1 base, with 15 bases between. The CDR3 is 18 amino acids.

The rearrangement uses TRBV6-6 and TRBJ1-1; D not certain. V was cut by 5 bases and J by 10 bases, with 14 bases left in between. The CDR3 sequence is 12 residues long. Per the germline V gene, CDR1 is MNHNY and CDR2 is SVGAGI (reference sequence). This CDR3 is CASSRLEGTAFF. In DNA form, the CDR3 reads TGTGCCAGCAGTCGCCTGGAGGGTACAGCTTTCTTT.

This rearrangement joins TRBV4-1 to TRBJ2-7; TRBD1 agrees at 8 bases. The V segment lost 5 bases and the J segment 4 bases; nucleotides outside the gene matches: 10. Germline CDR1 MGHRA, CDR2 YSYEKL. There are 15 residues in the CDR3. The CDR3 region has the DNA TGCGCCAGCAGCAAATCACAGGGGGTGAATTACGAGCAGTACTTC. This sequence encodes CASSKSQGVNYEQYF.

For the CDR3, the DNA is TGTGCCAGCAGCTTAGAAATGTCTAGCAGATTAGAGACCCAGTACTTC. Its protein is CASSLEMSSRLETQYF. The gene calls are TRBV11-3 and TRBJ2-5; a possible D gene is TRBD2 (5 bases). V lost 0 bases to trimming and J lost 4 bases, with 15 bases between them. The CDR3 has 16 amino acids. Germline CDR1 SGHNT, CDR2 YENEEA.

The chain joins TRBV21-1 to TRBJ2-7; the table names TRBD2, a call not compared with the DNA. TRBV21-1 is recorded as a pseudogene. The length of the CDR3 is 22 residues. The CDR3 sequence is CASSEKRVLGTSGKIPRYEQYF. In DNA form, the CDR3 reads TGTGCCAGCAGCGAAAAAAGGGTTCTAGGGACTAGCGGGAAAATCCCCCGCTACGAGCAGTACTTC.

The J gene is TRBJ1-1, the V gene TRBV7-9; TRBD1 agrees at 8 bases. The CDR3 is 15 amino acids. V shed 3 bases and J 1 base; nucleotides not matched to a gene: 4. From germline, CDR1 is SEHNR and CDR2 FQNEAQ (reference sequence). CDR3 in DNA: TGTGCCAGCAGCTTGACCCAGGGGGCGAACACTGAAGCTTTCTTT. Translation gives CASSLTQGANTEAFF.

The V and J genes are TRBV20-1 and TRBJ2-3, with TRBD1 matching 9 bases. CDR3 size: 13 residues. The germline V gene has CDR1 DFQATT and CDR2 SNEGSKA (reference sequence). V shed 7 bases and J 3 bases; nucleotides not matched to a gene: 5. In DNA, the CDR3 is TGCAGTGGTAGTGACAGGGGGACAGATACGCAGTATTTT. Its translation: CSGSDRGTDTQYF.

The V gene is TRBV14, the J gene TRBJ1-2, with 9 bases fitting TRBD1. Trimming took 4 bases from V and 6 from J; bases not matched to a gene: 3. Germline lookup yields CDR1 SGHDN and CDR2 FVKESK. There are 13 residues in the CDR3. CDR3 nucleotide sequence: TGTGCCAGCAGCCTACGGACAGGGGATGGCTACACCTTC. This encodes CASSLRTGDGYTF.

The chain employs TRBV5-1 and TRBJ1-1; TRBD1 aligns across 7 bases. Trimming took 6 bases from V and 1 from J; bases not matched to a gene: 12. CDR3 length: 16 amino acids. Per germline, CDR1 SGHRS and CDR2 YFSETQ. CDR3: CASTKNTRGPNTEAFF. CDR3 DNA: TGCGCCAGCACCAAAAATACAAGGGGGCCGAACACTGAAGCTTTCTTT.

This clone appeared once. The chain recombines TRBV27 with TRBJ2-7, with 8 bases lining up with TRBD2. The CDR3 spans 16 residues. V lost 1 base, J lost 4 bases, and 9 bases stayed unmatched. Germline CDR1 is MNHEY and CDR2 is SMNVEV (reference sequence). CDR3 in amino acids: CASSLWGQAGAYEQYF. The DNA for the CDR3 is TGTGCCAGCAGTTTATGGGGCCAAGCGGGAGCATACGAGCAGTACTTC.

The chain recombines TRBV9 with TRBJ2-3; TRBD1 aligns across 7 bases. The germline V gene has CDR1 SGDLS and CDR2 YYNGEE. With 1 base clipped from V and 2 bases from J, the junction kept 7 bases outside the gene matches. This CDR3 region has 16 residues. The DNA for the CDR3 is TGTGCCAGCAGCGTACGAAAGACAGGGTCCACAGATACGCAGTATTTT. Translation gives CASSVRKTGSTDTQYF.

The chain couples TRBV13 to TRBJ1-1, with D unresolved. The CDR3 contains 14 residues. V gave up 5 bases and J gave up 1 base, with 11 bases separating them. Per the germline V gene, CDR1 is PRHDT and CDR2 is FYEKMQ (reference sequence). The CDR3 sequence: CASSIAGSNTEAFF. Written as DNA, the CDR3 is TGTGCCAGCAGCATCGCCGGGTCGAACACTGAAGCTTTCTTT.

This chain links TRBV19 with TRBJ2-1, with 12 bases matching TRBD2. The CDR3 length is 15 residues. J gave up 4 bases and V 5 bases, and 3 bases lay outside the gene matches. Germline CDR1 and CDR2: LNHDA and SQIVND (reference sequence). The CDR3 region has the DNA TGTGCCAGTAGTGTCGGGACTAGCGGGTACAATGAGCAGTTCTTC. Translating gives CASSVGTSGYNEQFF.

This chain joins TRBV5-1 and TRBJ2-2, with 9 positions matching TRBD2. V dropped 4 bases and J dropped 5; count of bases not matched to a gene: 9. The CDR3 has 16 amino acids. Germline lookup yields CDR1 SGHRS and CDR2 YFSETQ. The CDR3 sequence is CASSPSSGAGTGELFF. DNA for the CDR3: TGCGCCAGCAGCCCCTCTAGCGGGGCGGGAACCGGGGAGCTGTTTTTT.

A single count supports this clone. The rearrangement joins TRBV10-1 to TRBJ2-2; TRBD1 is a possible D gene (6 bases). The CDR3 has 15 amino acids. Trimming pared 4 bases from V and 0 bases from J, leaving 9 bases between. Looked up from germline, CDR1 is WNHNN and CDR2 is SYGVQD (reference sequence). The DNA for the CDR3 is TGCGCCAGCAGTGTGGGACACCCGAACACCGGGGAGCTGTTTTTT. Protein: CASSVGHPNTGELFF.

CDR3 in amino acids: CACSGGEGSAYTF. The CDR3 DNA reads as TGTGCCTGTTCAGGGGGCGAGGGATCGGCCTACACCTTC. The chain is built from TRBV30 and TRBJ1-2, with 8 bases fitting TRBD1. J was trimmed by 10 bases and V by 6 bases; bases with no gene match: 13. This CDR3 comprises 13 residues. Germline CDR1 and CDR2: GTSNPN and SVGIG (reference sequence).

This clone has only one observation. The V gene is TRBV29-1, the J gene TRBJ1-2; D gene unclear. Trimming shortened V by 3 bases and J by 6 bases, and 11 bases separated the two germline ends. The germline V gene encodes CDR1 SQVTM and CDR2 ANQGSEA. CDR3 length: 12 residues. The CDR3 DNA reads TGCAGCGTTGACGCCGGCGGGGATGGCTACACCTTC. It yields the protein CSVDAGGDGYTF.

CDR3 sequence (DNA): TGTGCCAGCAGTGGGCTGGGACTAGCGGTATCCTACAATGAGCAGTTCTTC. Protein sequence: CASSGLGLAVSYNEQFF. The chain combines TRBV27 with TRBJ2-1, with TRBD2 identical over 11 bases. Germline V CDR1 and CDR2: MNHEY, SMNVEV (reference sequence). The CDR3 runs to 17 residues. V lost 5 bases and J lost 1; bases outside the gene matches: 7.

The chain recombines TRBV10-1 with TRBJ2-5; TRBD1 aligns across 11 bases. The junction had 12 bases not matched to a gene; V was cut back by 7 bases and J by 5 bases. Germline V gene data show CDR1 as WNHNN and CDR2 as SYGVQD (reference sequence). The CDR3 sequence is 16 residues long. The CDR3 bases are TGCGCCAGCACGGAACCAGGACAGGGGGCGAGGGAGACCCAGTACTTC. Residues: CASTEPGQGARETQYF.

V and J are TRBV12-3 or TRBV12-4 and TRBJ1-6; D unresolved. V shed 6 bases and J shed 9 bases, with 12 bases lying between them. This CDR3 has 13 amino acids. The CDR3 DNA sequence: TGTGCCAGCAGCTCCATAGATTCTTCACCCCTCCACTTT. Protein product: CASSSIDSSPLHF.

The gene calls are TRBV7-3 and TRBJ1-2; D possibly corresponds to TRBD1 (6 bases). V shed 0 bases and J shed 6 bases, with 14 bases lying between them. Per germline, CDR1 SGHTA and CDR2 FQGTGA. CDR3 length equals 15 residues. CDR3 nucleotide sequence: TGTGCCAGCAGCTTAACCGGGGTCAGGGGTAATGGCTACACCTTC. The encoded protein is CASSLTGVRGNGYTF.